The rows below give T cell receptor beta chains drawn from one sample of a study of T cell repertoires in cytomegalovirus infection. MiXCR, applied by TCRdb to the reads, yields one record per CDR3 protein. This sample has some 280,000 distinct CDR3 sequences; approximately 14% occur once, and the top ten carry 7% to 9.5%. The sample consisted of PBMCs. Receptors originate from a human donor in good health (CMV status not recorded). Some clones in this sample may be carry-over from other donors' samples. Both conserved end residues are part of each CDR3. The D gene is left open where the match is weak. Size is omitted from some rows. Given values are once, few, many or a class for expanded clones.

clone_size: .
d_call: .
j_call: TRBJ2-5
v_call: TRBV4-2
cdr3_aa: CASSLIPGDQETQYF
cdr3_nt: TGTGCCAGCAGCCTGATCCCGGGGGACCAAGAGACCCAGTACTTC

clone_size: many
d_call: .
j_call: TRBJ2-3
v_call: TRBV15
cdr3_aa: CATSMRSGRRTDTQYF
cdr3_nt: TGTGCCACCAGCATGCGTAGCGGTAGACGCACAGATACGCAGTATTTT

clone_size: .
d_call: .
j_call: TRBJ2-5
v_call: TRBV29-1
cdr3_aa: CSVEAERGRSETQYF
cdr3_nt: TGCAGCGTGGAAGCGGAGAGGGGCAGAAGTGAGACCCAGTACTTC

clone_size: many
d_call: TRBD1
j_call: TRBJ1-5
v_call: TRBV7-8
cdr3_aa: CASSLIGIRDRGRQPQHF
cdr3_nt: TGTGCCAGCAGCTTAATCGGAATACGGGACAGGGGACGTCAGCCCCAGCATTTT

clone_size: .
d_call: TRBD1
j_call: TRBJ1-1
v_call: TRBV20-1
cdr3_aa: CSASGGGTEAFF
cdr3_nt: TGCAGTGCTTCAGGGGGCGGCACTGAAGCTTTCTTT

clone_size: many
d_call: .
j_call: TRBJ2-3
v_call: TRBV6-5
cdr3_aa: CASSYMGERTDTQYF
cdr3_nt: TGTGCCAGCAGTTACATGGGGGAGCGCACAGATACGCAGTATTTT

clone_size: many
d_call: TRBD1
j_call: TRBJ2-1
v_call: TRBV7-3
cdr3_aa: CASSSRDSSYNEQFF
cdr3_nt: TGTGCCAGCAGTTCCAGGGACAGTTCCTACAATGAGCAGTTCTTC

clone_size: .
d_call: TRBD1
j_call: TRBJ2-5
v_call: TRBV20-1
cdr3_aa: CSTPGTDQETQYF
cdr3_nt: TGCAGTACCCCCGGGACAGACCAAGAGACCCAGTACTTC

clone_size: .
d_call: TRBD2
j_call: TRBJ2-3
v_call: TRBV29-1
cdr3_aa: CSVEYRLAGGMGTQYF
cdr3_nt: TGCAGCGTTGAATACAGGCTAGCGGGAGGCATGGGGACGCAGTATTTT

clone_size: .
d_call: .
j_call: TRBJ2-7
v_call: TRBV2
cdr3_aa: CASSVGRRIYEQYF
cdr3_nt: TGTGCCAGCAGCGTGGGACGGCGGATCTACGAGCAGTACTTC

clone_size: many
d_call: .
j_call: TRBJ1-2
v_call: TRBV7-2
cdr3_aa: CASSPPLLGVYGYTF
cdr3_nt: TGTGCCAGCAGCCCCCCGCTCCTAGGGGTCTATGGCTACACCTTC

clone_size: few
d_call: TRBD2
j_call: TRBJ2-7
v_call: TRBV28
cdr3_aa: CASSQSSGSSYEQYF
cdr3_nt: TGTGCCAGCAGCCAATCTAGCGGGAGCTCCTACGAGCAGTACTTC

clone_size: .
d_call: .
j_call: TRBJ2-5
v_call: TRBV20-1
cdr3_aa: CSVGTPGVYQETQYF
cdr3_nt: TGCAGTGTTGGGACTCCCGGGGTATACCAAGAGACCCAGTACTTC

clone_size: few
d_call: .
j_call: TRBJ2-1
v_call: TRBV20-1
cdr3_aa: CSARVQVPDEQFF
cdr3_nt: TGCAGTGCTAGAGTACAGGTCCCAGATGAGCAGTTCTTC

clone_size: few
d_call: TRBD1
j_call: TRBJ1-2
v_call: TRBV2
cdr3_aa: CASGQGGDGYTF
cdr3_nt: TGTGCCAGCGGACAGGGAGGGGATGGCTACACCTTC

clone_size: many
d_call: .
j_call: TRBJ2-5
v_call: TRBV7-8
cdr3_aa: CASSPSPGRAQETQYF
cdr3_nt: TGTGCCAGCAGCCCCTCTCCGGGGCGGGCCCAAGAGACCCAGTACTTC

clone_size: many
d_call: TRBD2
j_call: TRBJ2-1
v_call: TRBV7-6
cdr3_aa: CASSGLAEDNEQFF
cdr3_nt: TGTGCCAGCAGCGGGCTAGCGGAAGACAATGAGCAGTTCTTC

clone_size: .
d_call: .
j_call: TRBJ1-2
v_call: TRBV7-9
cdr3_aa: CASSLVKHGYTF
cdr3_nt: TGTGCCAGCAGCTTGGTCAAGCATGGCTACACCTTC

clone_size: few
d_call: TRBD1
j_call: TRBJ1-6
v_call: TRBV28
cdr3_aa: CASSFFTGQGNSPLHF
cdr3_nt: TGTGCCAGCAGTTTCTTCACGGGACAGGGGAATTCACCCCTCCACTTT

clone_size: many
d_call: .
j_call: TRBJ1-2
v_call: TRBV7-6
cdr3_aa: CASSLRSVNYGYTF
cdr3_nt: TGTGCCAGCAGCTTGAGGAGCGTTAACTATGGCTACACCTTC

clone_size: many
d_call: .
j_call: TRBJ1-5
v_call: TRBV7-9
cdr3_aa: CASSSGDFNQPQHF
cdr3_nt: TGTGCCAGCAGCTCCGGGGACTTCAATCAGCCCCAGCATTTT

clone_size: many
d_call: .
j_call: TRBJ1-1
v_call: TRBV7-9
cdr3_aa: CASSLEGGIEAFF
cdr3_nt: TGTGCCAGCAGCTTAGAAGGGGGGATTGAAGCTTTCTTT

clone_size: many
d_call: TRBD2
j_call: TRBJ2-7
v_call: TRBV7-2
cdr3_aa: CASSSDERDSYEQYF
cdr3_nt: TGTGCCAGCAGCTCCGACGAGCGGGACTCCTACGAGCAGTACTTC

clone_size: many
d_call: TRBD1
j_call: TRBJ1-4
v_call: TRBV12-3/TRBV12-4
cdr3_aa: CASSLTTDREREKLFF
cdr3_nt: TGTGCCAGCAGTTTAACTACGGACAGGGAGAGGGAAAAACTGTTTTTT

clone_size: many
d_call: .
j_call: TRBJ2-7
v_call: TRBV6-1
cdr3_aa: CASTWDGPLSEQYF
cdr3_nt: TGTGCCAGCACTTGGGACGGGCCTCTTTCCGAGCAGTACTTC

clone_size: .
d_call: .
j_call: TRBJ2-2
v_call: TRBV7-3
cdr3_aa: CASSLGWAGELFF
cdr3_nt: TGTGCCAGCAGCTTAGGGTGGGCCGGGGAGCTGTTTTTT

clone_size: many
d_call: TRBD2
j_call: TRBJ2-2
v_call: TRBV6-2/TRBV6-3
cdr3_aa: CASSRIAGAGELFF
cdr3_nt: TGTGCCAGCAGCCGAATAGCGGGAGCCGGGGAGCTGTTTTTT

clone_size: many
d_call: TRBD2
j_call: TRBJ2-7
v_call: TRBV7-2
cdr3_aa: CASSLSRGSYEQYF
cdr3_nt: TGTGCCAGCAGCTTATCGCGCGGGAGCTACGAGCAGTACTTC

clone_size: .
d_call: .
j_call: TRBJ2-7
v_call: TRBV28
cdr3_aa: CASESGGPYEQYF
cdr3_nt: TGTGCCAGCGAGTCTGGGGGACCCTACGAGCAGTACTTC

clone_size: many
d_call: TRBD1
j_call: TRBJ2-7
v_call: TRBV6-1
cdr3_aa: CASSPYLGTGGSEQYF
cdr3_nt: TGTGCCAGCAGTCCTTACCTTGGGACAGGGGGATCCGAGCAGTACTTC

clone_size: few
d_call: .
j_call: TRBJ2-7
v_call: TRBV12-3/TRBV12-4
cdr3_aa: CASSSRRLLSYEQYF
cdr3_nt: TGTGCCAGCAGTTCACGGCGGCTCCTTTCCTACGAGCAGTACTTC

clone_size: .
d_call: .
j_call: TRBJ2-5
v_call: TRBV7-8
cdr3_aa: CASSRHPRGPGVTQYF
cdr3_nt: TGTGCCAGCAGCCGTCACCCGAGGGGTCCGGGGGTGACCCAGTACTTC

clone_size: .
d_call: .
j_call: TRBJ2-7
v_call: TRBV20-1
cdr3_aa: CSARGGRGQGLEEQYF
cdr3_nt: TGCAGTGCTAGGGGCGGGCGTGGGCAGGGGCTCGAAGAGCAGTACTTC

clone_size: few
d_call: .
j_call: TRBJ2-1
v_call: TRBV12-3/TRBV12-4
cdr3_aa: CASSTAGSSYNEQFF
cdr3_nt: TGTGCCAGCAGTACCGCGGGGAGCTCCTACAATGAGCAGTTCTTC

clone_size: many
d_call: TRBD1
j_call: TRBJ1-5
v_call: TRBV7-2
cdr3_aa: CASSPWGQGNQPQHF
cdr3_nt: TGTGCCAGCAGCCCGTGGGGACAGGGGAATCAGCCCCAGCATTTT

clone_size: many
d_call: .
j_call: TRBJ2-3
v_call: TRBV7-9
cdr3_aa: CASSPNWLDDTQYF
cdr3_nt: TGTGCCAGCAGCCCGAACTGGCTTGACGATACGCAGTATTTT

clone_size: .
d_call: .
j_call: TRBJ1-4
v_call: TRBV20-1
cdr3_aa: CSARDTFLGQKEKLFF
cdr3_nt: TGCAGTGCTAGAGATACGTTCTTAGGACAGAAAGAAAAACTGTTTTTT

clone_size: few
d_call: .
j_call: TRBJ2-4
v_call: TRBV20-1
cdr3_aa: CSARGPALAKNIQYF
cdr3_nt: TGCAGTGCTAGAGGGCCGGCTTTAGCCAAAAACATTCAGTACTTC

clone_size: .
d_call: TRBD2
j_call: TRBJ2-3
v_call: TRBV14
cdr3_aa: CASSRRTSGEGADTQYF
cdr3_nt: TGTGCCAGCAGCCGAAGGACTAGCGGGGAGGGGGCAGATACGCAGTATTTT

clone_size: .
d_call: .
j_call: TRBJ1-1
v_call: TRBV29-1
cdr3_aa: CSVNRGWAFF
cdr3_nt: TGCAGCGTCAATAGGGGATGGGCTTTCTTT

clone_size: many
d_call: TRBD1
j_call: TRBJ1-2
v_call: TRBV4-3
cdr3_aa: CASSQEGQNYGYTF
cdr3_nt: TGCGCCAGCAGCCAAGAGGGACAGAATTATGGCTACACCTTC

clone_size: many
d_call: .
j_call: TRBJ1-6
v_call: TRBV7-9
cdr3_aa: CASSLPQGNSPLHF
cdr3_nt: TGTGCCAGCAGCTTACCACAGGGAAATTCACCCCTCCACTTT

clone_size: .
d_call: .
j_call: TRBJ2-3
v_call: TRBV7-2
cdr3_aa: CASSSGLSTDTQYF
cdr3_nt: TGTGCCAGCAGCTCGGGACTTAGCACAGATACGCAGTATTTT

clone_size: .
d_call: .
j_call: TRBJ1-5
v_call: TRBV6-2/TRBV6-3
cdr3_aa: CASSYLRGDQPQHF
cdr3_nt: TGTGCCAGCAGTTACTTAAGAGGGGATCAGCCCCAGCATTTT

clone_size: few
d_call: TRBD2
j_call: TRBJ2-1
v_call: TRBV5-4
cdr3_aa: CASSLGRGGSNEQFF
cdr3_nt: TGTGCCAGCAGCTTGGGGCGGGGGGGTTCCAATGAGCAGTTCTTC

clone_size: few
d_call: TRBD1
j_call: TRBJ2-2
v_call: TRBV5-1
cdr3_aa: CASSTKTGGSTGELFF
cdr3_nt: TGCGCCAGCAGTACCAAAACAGGGGGAAGCACCGGGGAGCTGTTTTTT

clone_size: few
d_call: .
j_call: TRBJ1-1
v_call: TRBV6-5
cdr3_aa: CASTDGPRTEAFF
cdr3_nt: TGTGCCAGCACCGACGGTCCGAGAACTGAAGCTTTCTTT

clone_size: many
d_call: TRBD2
j_call: TRBJ2-5
v_call: TRBV7-2
cdr3_aa: CASSFLGLAGQETQYF
cdr3_nt: TGTGCCAGCAGCTTTCTGGGGCTAGCGGGCCAAGAGACCCAGTACTTC

clone_size: many
d_call: .
j_call: TRBJ2-1
v_call: TRBV7-9
cdr3_aa: CASSAPTGRPYNEQFF
cdr3_nt: TGTGCCAGCAGCGCCCCGACAGGGAGGCCCTACAATGAGCAGTTCTTC

clone_size: .
d_call: .
j_call: TRBJ1-1
v_call: TRBV20-1
cdr3_aa: CSARDQGMNTEAFF
cdr3_nt: TGCAGTGCTAGAGATCAGGGGATGAACACTGAAGCTTTCTTT

clone_size: .
d_call: .
j_call: TRBJ2-1
v_call: TRBV28
cdr3_aa: CASSLMGVNEQFF
cdr3_nt: TGTGCCAGCAGTTTGATGGGGGTCAATGAGCAGTTCTTC

clone_size: few
d_call: .
j_call: TRBJ1-5
v_call: TRBV10-3
cdr3_aa: CAISDSRKGGGNQPQHF
cdr3_nt: TGTGCCATCAGTGATTCGAGGAAAGGGGGTGGCAATCAGCCCCAGCATTTT